This T cell receptor beta chain was recovered during a study of shared clonotypes between healthy human individuals. The CDR3 totals 13 residues. Losses at the gene ends were 1 base for V and 10 bases for J; bases not matched to a gene: 2. Germline values: CDR1 SGHTA, CDR2 FQGNSA. This table comes from immunoSEQ multiplex PCR, and its TCRdb copy is limited to in-frame clones, with some not included. Here the sample spans millions of clones, 85% to 95% being singletons. The sequence derives from a man aged 18 to 30 in good health. The sequenced sample consisted of naive CD4+ T cells sorted from blood. Described subset: CD45RA+ positively selected. The genes are TRBV7-2 and TRBJ2-5; 11 bases line up with TRBD2. The CDR3 region is CASSLGLAGGQYF. In nucleotides, the CDR3 is TGTGCCAGCAGCTTAGGGCTAGCGGGGGGCCAGTACTTC.